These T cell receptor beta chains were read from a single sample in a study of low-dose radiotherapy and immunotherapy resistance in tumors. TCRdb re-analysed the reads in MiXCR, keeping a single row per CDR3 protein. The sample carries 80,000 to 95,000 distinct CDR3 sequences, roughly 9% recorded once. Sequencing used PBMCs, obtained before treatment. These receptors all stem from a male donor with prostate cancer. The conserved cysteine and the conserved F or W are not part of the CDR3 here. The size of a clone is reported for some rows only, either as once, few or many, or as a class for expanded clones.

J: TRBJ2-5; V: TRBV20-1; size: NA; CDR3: KPGAEGV
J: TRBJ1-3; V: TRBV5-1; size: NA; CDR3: ASSLDGGASGNTIY
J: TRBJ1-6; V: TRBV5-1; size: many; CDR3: ASSFDRNNSPLH
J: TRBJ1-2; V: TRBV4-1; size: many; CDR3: ASSQDGAGGDYGYT
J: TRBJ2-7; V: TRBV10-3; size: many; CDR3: AISGLGEQY
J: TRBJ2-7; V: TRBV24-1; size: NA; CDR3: ATSTGPGQGHEQY
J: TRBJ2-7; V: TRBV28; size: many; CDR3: ASSLFRQEQY
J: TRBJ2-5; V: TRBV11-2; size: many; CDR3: ASSLEGGGRGTQY
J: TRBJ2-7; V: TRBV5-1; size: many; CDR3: ASSEGNFYEQY
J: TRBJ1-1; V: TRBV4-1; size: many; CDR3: ASSQAGQGDTEAF
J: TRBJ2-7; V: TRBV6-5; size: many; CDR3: ASSSPETYEQY
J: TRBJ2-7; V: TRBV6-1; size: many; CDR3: ASILGEQY
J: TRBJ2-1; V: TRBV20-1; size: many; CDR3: SARAFNEQF
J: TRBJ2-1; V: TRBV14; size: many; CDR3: ASSQGAGGPNEQF
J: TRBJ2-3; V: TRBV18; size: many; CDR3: ASSPPGADTQY
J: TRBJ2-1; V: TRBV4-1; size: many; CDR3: ASSRGGIAGDATDEQF
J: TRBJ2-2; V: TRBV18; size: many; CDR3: ASSPRSGRTGELF
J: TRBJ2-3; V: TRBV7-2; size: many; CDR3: ASSQGAGGRGPDTQY
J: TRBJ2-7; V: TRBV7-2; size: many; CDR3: ASSSGGVYNEQY
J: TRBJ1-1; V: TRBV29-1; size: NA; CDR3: SVERTRGTEAF
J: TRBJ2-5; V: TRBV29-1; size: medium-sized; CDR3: SAGTPEMETQY
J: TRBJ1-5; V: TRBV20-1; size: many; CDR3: SARDSGGARGNQPQH
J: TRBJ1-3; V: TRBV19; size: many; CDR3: ASSTTGTAGNTIY
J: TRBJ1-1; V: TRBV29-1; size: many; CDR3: SVDGTGHTEAF
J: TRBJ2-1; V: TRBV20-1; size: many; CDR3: SASPGGPISGNEQF
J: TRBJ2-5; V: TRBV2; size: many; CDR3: ASSAPGFETQY
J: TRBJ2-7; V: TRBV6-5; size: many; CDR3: ASSLGQGSSYEQY
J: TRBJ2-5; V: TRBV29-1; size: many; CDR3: SGSGFYQETQY
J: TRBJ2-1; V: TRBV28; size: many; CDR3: ASSFTGGYYNEQF
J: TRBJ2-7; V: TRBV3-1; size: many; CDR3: ASSFKGAYEQY
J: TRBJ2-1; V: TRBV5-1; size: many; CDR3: ASSLVVGLAAYNEQF
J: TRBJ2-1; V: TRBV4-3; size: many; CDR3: ASSQGRHLKQF
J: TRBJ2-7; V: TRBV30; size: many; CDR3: AWRTLRTSYEQY
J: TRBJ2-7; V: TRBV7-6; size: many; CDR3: ASSLLSSEQY
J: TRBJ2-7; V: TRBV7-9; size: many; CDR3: ASSLQGLAGDEQY
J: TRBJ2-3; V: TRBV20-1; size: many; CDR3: SAPLSGIDTQY
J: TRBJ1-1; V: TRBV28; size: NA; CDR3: ASSSTPGRVNTEAF
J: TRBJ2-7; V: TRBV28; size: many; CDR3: ASIGTSAYEQY
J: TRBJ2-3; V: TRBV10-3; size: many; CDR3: AISGLESTDTQY
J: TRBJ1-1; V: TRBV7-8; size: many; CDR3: ASSLVRGTEAF